This T cell receptor beta chain was captured by sequencing in a study of blood T cell repertoires in COVID-19 (TCRdb year 2020). At the level of the whole study: Samples covering the acute and convalescent phases of COVID-19 were provided by collaborators in the United States, Italy and Spain. The material from the prospective study consisted of cDNA or gDNA derived from T cells, B-cell-depleted T cells, or PBMCs. Deeply sampled blood TCRbeta repertoires from subjects exposed to, actively infected with, or recovered from COVID-19 were included in the dataset. The samples were drawn from the first 160 participants of the ongoing ImmuneRACE study and from over a thousand subjects provided by 6 global collaborators. A freely available public database, intended as a resource for researchers studying the immune response to SARS-CoV-2, is where the repertoires were released. Where HLA class I and class II types were available, the types were taken from metadata supplied by the sample provider, not from assay-based typing. The sample metadata nearly always contained a de-identified subject ID, COVID-19 status, age in years and sex. Findings and caveats that apply to the study as a whole: The quantity of clinical and demographic metadata differed by source and by participant and was supplied without curation.

V is cut by 0 bases and J by 0 bases, and the space between the germline ends is 10 bases. Based on the germline V gene, the CDR1 and CDR2 sequences are SGDLS and YYNGEE. Spanning cysteine to phenylalanine, the CDR3 consists of 16 amino acids. The retained sequence is limited to the CDR3, 48 bases, with the frame set at the first base. The immunoSEQ Assay, a bias-controlled multiplex PCR, was used to amplify TCRbeta CDR3 regions from genomic DNA. In the authors' own workflow: The number of nucleated cells in each sample was estimated by amplification of reference gene primers within the assay. Sequence reads were collapsed and filtered to measure the absolute abundance of every unique TCRbeta CDR3 rearrangement. For each sample, productive Simpson clonality was calculated as the square root of Simpson's diversity index across productive rearrangements. TCRdb took over this immuneACCESS table, retaining in-frame rearrangements with V and J assigned. Such tables are incomplete; in checked studies, under half of the missing clones stem from an unresolved V gene, and the remainder is unexplained. For V, J and clone size, that table is used; D and trimming come from the DNA. The sample yields 150,000 to 200,000 clones; around 77% were counted once. Of the sample, approximately 2.6% falls within the top ten clones.

To note about this clone: No antigen is known for it. Base qualities are missing; no much larger clone stands one base away.

Each collaborating institution followed its own protocols to collect whole blood in K2EDTA tubes. For TCRbeta analysis, collaborators shipped samples as frozen whole blood, isolated PBMCs, or DNA extracted from either of those sample types. The TCR comes from a man in his 70s with acute or convalescent COVID-19. Specimen: peripheral blood. The rearrangement combines TRBV9 with TRBJ2-1; there is no confident call for the D gene. The DNA sequence is TGTGCCAGCAGCGTAGAGGCTAGTTTCTCCTACAATGAGCAGTTCTTC. Its product reads: CASSVEASFSYNEQFF.